These T cell receptor beta chains were read from a single sample in a study of human T cells and chemical hapten exposure. From the RACE reads, TCRdb called clonotypes with MiXCR, one entry per CDR3 protein. The sample has around 100,000 distinct CDR3 sequences, over 9.5% seen once. This specimen was whole blood, taken in connection with sensitization to the hapten diphenylcyclopropenone (DPC). Source of these receptors: a middle-aged woman with alopecia areata. Some clones in this sample may be carry-over from other donors' samples. The CDR3 runs from the conserved cysteine through the conserved F or W. A D gene is named only where the DNA matches it firmly. Rows may omit the clone size; those that give it use once, few, many or a size class.

CASSPRTGDGYTF,TGTGCCAGCTCACCACGGACAGGGGATGGCTACACCTTC,TRBV18,many,TRBD1,TRBJ1-2
CASSWSPGQGGIYEQYF,TGTGCCAGCAGCTGGAGCCCGGGACAGGGAGGGATCTACGAGCAGTACTTC,TRBV11-2,many,TRBD1,TRBJ2-7
CSARHLTSGRTDTQYF,TGCAGTGCTAGACACCTTACTAGCGGGAGGACAGATACGCAGTATTTT,TRBV20-1,many,TRBD2,TRBJ2-3
CASRGAGWPREAFF,TGTGCCAGCAGGGGTGCAGGGTGGCCAAGGGAAGCTTTCTTT,TRBV6-6,.,.,TRBJ1-1
CASSVAGGFEKLFF,TGTGCCAGCAGCGTAGCAGGGGGCTTTGAAAAACTGTTTTTT,TRBV9,.,TRBD1,TRBJ1-4
CASSPIVGGNTEAFF,TGTGCCAGCAGCCCTATCGTCGGGGGGAACACTGAAGCTTTCTTT,TRBV28,many,.,TRBJ1-1
CASSLYRTGNTGELFF,TGTGCCAGCAGCTTGTATCGGACAGGAAACACCGGGGAGCTGTTTTTT,TRBV5-6,few,TRBD1,TRBJ2-2
CASSQDRAVGGYTF,TGCGCCAGCAGCCAAGATAGGGCAGTGGGTGGCTACACCTTC,TRBV4-1,.,.,TRBJ1-2
CASSSTSGRRQSTQYF,TGTGCCAGCAGCAGTACTAGCGGGCGCCGACAGAGTACGCAGTATTTT,TRBV7-2,many,TRBD2,TRBJ2-3
CAWRGTDTQYF,TGTGCCTGGAGGGGCACAGATACGCAGTATTTT,TRBV30,many,.,TRBJ2-3
CASTLEGQLTDTEAFF,TGTGCCAGCACCCTGGAGGGACAGTTAACCGACACTGAAGCTTTCTTT,TRBV12-3/TRBV12-4,many,TRBD1,TRBJ1-1
CASGGDGTYNEQFF,TGTGCCAGCGGGGGGGACGGAACATACAATGAGCAGTTCTTC,TRBV27,few,TRBD2,TRBJ2-1
CSAPDLSGNTIYF,TGCAGTGCTCCGGACCTCTCCGGAAACACCATATATTTT,TRBV20-1,.,.,TRBJ1-3
CASSQAPTQGAGYTF,TGCGCCAGCAGCCAAGCCCCTACTCAGGGGGCGGGCTACACCTTC,TRBV4-3,many,TRBD1,TRBJ1-2
CVSSSPFTGTGGTEQYF,TGTGTCAGCAGCTCGCCATTCACCGGGACAGGGGGCACCGAGCAGTACTTC,TRBV7-2,.,TRBD1,TRBJ2-7
CASSQGRTGGYNEQFF,TGCGCCAGCAGCCAAGGGCGGACAGGGGGTTACAATGAGCAGTTCTTC,TRBV4-1,few,TRBD1,TRBJ2-1
CASKGGGSSYEQYF,TGCGCCAGCAAGGGCGGCGGGAGCTCCTACGAGCAGTACTTC,TRBV5-1,few,TRBD2,TRBJ2-7
CASSLSPGDEKLFF,TGCGCCAGCAGCTTGAGTCCAGGGGATGAAAAACTGTTTTTT,TRBV5-1,.,.,TRBJ1-4
CASSLAILRGASTEAFF,TGTGCCAGCAGTTTAGCGATTCTGAGGGGGGCAAGCACTGAAGCTTTCTTT,TRBV12-3/TRBV12-4,many,.,TRBJ1-1
CASSPKVDIQETQYF,TGTGCCAGCAGCCCAAAGGTGGATATCCAAGAGACCCAGTACTTC,TRBV11-2,many,.,TRBJ2-5
CASSSTSGAHSNQPQHF,TGTGCCAGCAGTTCAACGTCGGGCGCCCATAGCAATCAGCCCCAGCATTTT,TRBV6-5,few,.,TRBJ1-5
CASSPEGPSRYF,TGTGCCAGCAGCCCCGAGGGTCCGAGTCGGTACTTC,TRBV11-2,many,.,TRBJ2-7
CASSPPTAHEKLFF,TGTGCCAGCTCACCACCTACAGCCCATGAAAAACTGTTTTTT,TRBV18,.,.,TRBJ1-4
CASSLIGGLAGGPGASTDTQYF,TGTGCCAGCAGCTTAATTGGAGGGCTAGCGGGAGGGCCGGGAGCTAGCACAGATACGCAGTATTTT,TRBV7-2,few,TRBD2,TRBJ2-3
CASSFVAGANTEVFF,TGTGCCAGCAGCTTCGTGGCGGGGGCGAACACTGAAGTTTTCTTT,TRBV11-2,few,.,TRBJ1-1
CASSRTSGHRDTQYF,TGTGCCAGCTCGAGGACTAGCGGGCATCGGGATACGCAGTATTTT,TRBV7-2,.,TRBD2,TRBJ2-3
CASSTTSGPDTQYF,TGTGCCAGCAGCACCACATCGGGCCCAGATACGCAGTATTTT,TRBV7-2,few,.,TRBJ2-3
CASSVAPGTSGQETQYF,TGTGCCAGCAGCGTAGCCCCCGGGACTAGCGGCCAAGAGACCCAGTACTTC,TRBV9,many,TRBD2,TRBJ2-5
CASSESWALGYGYTF,TGCGCCAGCAGTGAGTCTTGGGCGTTGGGGTATGGCTACACCTTC,TRBV10-2,.,.,TRBJ1-2
CASSLSTSGTRAYF,TGTGCCAGTAGTCTCTCAACCTCCGGGACTCGGGCGTACTTC,TRBV19,few,.,TRBJ2-4
CATSEVERTSTDTQYF,TGTGCCACCAGTGAAGTAGAGCGGACTAGCACAGATACGCAGTATTTT,TRBV24-1,many,.,TRBJ2-3
CASSDGQVMREQFF,TGTGCCAGCAGTGATGGACAGGTAATGCGTGAGCAGTTCTTC,TRBV12-3/TRBV12-4,many,TRBD1,TRBJ2-1
CASSEQGVGGYTF,TGTGCCAGCAGTGAGCAGGGTGTCGGGGGCTACACCTTC,TRBV25-1,many,.,TRBJ1-2
CASSHGRSSGNTIYF,TGTGCCAGCAGCCACGGACGGAGCTCTGGAAACACCATATATTTT,TRBV11-2,.,.,TRBJ1-3
CASSYGGGNTIYF,TGTGCCAGCAGTTACGGCGGGGGAAACACCATATATTTT,TRBV6-2/TRBV6-3,.,.,TRBJ1-3
CASQGLNTEAFF,TGTGCCTCCCAGGGGTTGAACACTGAAGCTTTCTTT,TRBV6-2/TRBV6-3,many,.,TRBJ1-1
CASSSRTGEGEQYF,TGTGCCAGCAGCTCCAGGACAGGTGAAGGCGAGCAGTACTTC,TRBV7-9,few,TRBD1,TRBJ2-7
CSTTGPTGELFF,TGCAGCACGACAGGTCCCACCGGGGAGCTGTTTTTT,TRBV29-1,.,.,TRBJ2-2
CSAREPAGRDRFYLGSPLHF,TGCAGTGCTAGAGAGCCCGCGGGCCGGGACAGGTTCTACTTGGGTTCACCCCTCCACTTT,TRBV20-1,.,TRBD1,TRBJ1-6
CASSLRVGEAFF,TGTGCCAGCAGCCTACGGGTCGGTGAAGCTTTCTTT,TRBV7-8,.,.,TRBJ1-1
CASGRPGKDYEQYF,TGTGCCAGCGGGCGACCCGGTAAGGACTACGAGCAGTACTTC,TRBV27,few,.,TRBJ2-7